Following are 10 T cell receptor beta chains from one sample sequenced in a study of metastatic and nonmetastatic thyroid tumors. Every patient underwent thyroid surgery untreated. MiXCR re-clonotyped the PCR reads for TCRdb. The data hold about 52,000 clones, with approximately 15% observed a single time. The sequenced material came from blood. The receptors were gathered from a female donor with papillary thyroid cancer or a benign thyroid nodule (not recorded which). Some clones in this sample may be carry-over from other donors' samples.

This clone was counted many times. CDR3 region: CASKTGHLEQFF. Written as DNA, the CDR3 is TGTGCCAGCAAGACCGGTCATTTAGAGCAGTTCTTC. V is TRBV2 and J is TRBJ2-1; D gene unclear. Germline lookup yields CDR1 SNHLY and CDR2 FYNNEI. CDR3 size: 12 residues. Deletions cut 7 bases from V and 10 bases from J, with 14 bases between.

This clone was observed a handful of times. CDR3 DNA: TGTGCCAGCAGTCGTCGTGGCGGGGCTGGCTACGAGCAGTACTTC. Protein: CASSRRGGAGYEQYF. The chain carries TRBV12-3 or TRBV12-4 and TRBJ2-7; the D gene is possibly TRBD2 (6 bases). V lost 5 bases and J lost 3, with 17 bases in between. The CDR3 is 15 residues long.

This clone occurred many times. In DNA, the CDR3 is TGTGCCAGCAGCTTACAAGCGACGAGCTCCTACAATGAGCAGTTCTTC. Translated, it gives CASSLQATSSYNEQFF. The genes are TRBV7-2 and TRBJ2-1; no definite D call. The CDR3 loop spans 16 amino acids. The V end lost 2 bases, the J end lost 0 bases, and 11 bases lay between the germline ends. The V gene's germline CDR1 is SGHTA and CDR2 FQGNSA.

This clone was detected ten times or more. The chain is built from TRBV24-1 and TRBJ2-1, with D hard to call. Trimming took 3 bases from V and 10 from J, leaving 21 bases between them. Germline CDR1 reads KGHDR; CDR2 reads SFDVKD. The CDR3 extends over 16 amino acids. The CDR3 sequence: CATSDGATTIRGEQFF. CDR3 DNA: TGTGCCACCAGTGATGGTGCAACTACTATACGTGGGGAGCAGTTCTTC.

A remark on this clone: Germline is not matched at one junction end, which may reflect a read error. The chain links TRBV9 to TRBJ1-2; 8 nucleotides line up with TRBD1. Germline V gives CDR1 SGDLS, CDR2 YYNGEE. The CDR3 extends over 13 amino acids. The CDR3 is CASSGTGGKVYIF. The CDR3 nucleotides read TGTGCCAGCAGCGGAACAGGGGGTAAGGTCTACATCTTC.

This clone was counted at least ten times. Just one base apart from a much larger clone, this may be a read error. The chain combines TRBV27 with TRBJ2-3; D call uncertain. CDR3 length: 13 residues. Germline assignment: CDR1 MNHEY and CDR2 SMNVEV (reference sequence). The CDR3 nucleotides read TGTGCCAGCAGTTTAAAGGTAGCAGATACGCCGTATTTT. This encodes CASSLKVADTPYF.

V is TRBV6-1 and J is TRBJ1-1, with 10 bases aligning to TRBD1. The junction had 18 bases not matched to a gene; V was cut back by 6 bases and J by 11 bases. The CDR3 sequence is 16 residues long. Germline lookup yields CDR1 MNHNS and CDR2 SASEGT. CDR3 coding DNA: TGTGCCAGCAGCCGGAAGCGGACAGGGGGACTGGTTGAGGCTTTCTTT. It encodes CASSRKRTGGLVEAFF.

For this clone: Germline and junction disagree at one end, which may indicate a read error. Other DNA sequences in the sample encode the same CDR3. This chain uses TRBV4-1 with TRBJ2-3; perhaps TRBD2 as D (6 bases). CDR3 size: 15 residues. The germline gives CDR1 MGHRA, CDR2 YSYEKL. The CDR3 region is CASSHEGGGTDTQYF. Here the CDR3 DNA reads TGCGCCAGCAGCCACGAGGGAGGTGGAACAGATACTCAGTATTTT.

This clone was observed at least ten times. One base away lies a much larger clone, so this may be a sequencing read error. The sample contains more than one DNA sequence encoding this CDR3. The chain is built from TRBV28 and TRBJ1-3, with unresolved D. V was shortened by 5 bases and J by 4 bases, with 18 bases between the two germline ends. The CDR3 is made up of 16 amino acids. Per germline, CDR1 MDHEN and CDR2 SYDVKM. In nucleotides, the CDR3 is TGTGCCAGCAGTCCATCCCAACTGATCTCGGGAAACACCATATATTTT. Amino acid sequence: CASSPSQLISGNTIYF.

In this sample, this clone turned up a few times. The rearrangement joins TRBV12-3 or TRBV12-4 to TRBJ2-7; D is unclear. This CDR3 is 15 amino acids long. The V and J ends lost 6 bases and 6 bases respectively, with 21 bases between them. The CDR3 spells CASRNDMGRPGEQYF. Here the CDR3 DNA reads TGTGCCAGCAGAAACGACATGGGTCGTCCCGGCGAGCAGTACTTC.